The rows below give T cell receptor beta chains drawn from one sample of a study of T cell repertoires in aging, cancer and after chemotherapy. Using its own MiXCR run on the multiplex PCR reads, TCRdb lists one record per CDR3 protein. The sample consists of around 2,300 distinct CDR3 sequences, roughly 42% of them appearing once. The sample consisted of blood. These TCRs come from a human donor with a solid tumor. CDR3s include the opening cysteine and the closing phenylalanine or tryptophan. A D gene is named only where the DNA matches it firmly. The size field is filled for only some rows; it gives once, few, many or a size class.

cdr3_length,j_call,clone_size,v_call,d_call,cdr3_nt,cdr3_aa
16,TRBJ2-7,large,TRBV30,-,TGTGCCTGGAGTGACTATGGGGAGAGTCTGTTCTACGAGCAGTACTTC,CAWSDYGESLFYEQYF
15,TRBJ1-5,-,TRBV19,-,TGTGCCAGTAATAGGGGGGGAACGGGCAATCAGCCCCAGCATTTT,CASNRGGTGNQPQHF
13,TRBJ2-3,-,TRBV15,-,TGTGCCACCAGCGATGGACTTACAGATACGCAGTATTTT,CATSDGLTDTQYF
13,TRBJ2-5,-,TRBV7-2,-,TGTGCCAGCAGCTTTAGGAGAAGGGAGACCCAGTACTTC,CASSFRRRETQYF
15,TRBJ2-2,-,TRBV6-2/TRBV6-3,TRBD1,TGTGCCAGCAGTTCGGGACAGTTGAACACCGGGGAGCTGTTTTTT,CASSSGQLNTGELFF
15,TRBJ2-3,few,TRBV19,-,TGTGCCAGTAGACCAGTGGGAGCTTATACAGATACGCAGTATTTT,CASRPVGAYTDTQYF
13,TRBJ1-3,-,TRBV5-6,TRBD1,TGTGCCAGCAGCCCCACAGGGGGAGGCACCATATATTTT,CASSPTGGGTIYF
13,TRBJ2-3,-,TRBV7-9,-,TGTGCCAGCAGCTTCGACTTGTCAGATACGCAGTATTTT,CASSFDLSDTQYF
13,TRBJ1-2,-,TRBV20-1,TRBD1,TGCAGTGCTAGGACAGGGGTCGGGGATGGCTACACCTTC,CSARTGVGDGYTF
14,TRBJ2-1,few,TRBV19,-,TGTGCCAGTCGACGGTGGTCAAACTACAATGAGCAGTTCTTC,CASRRWSNYNEQFF
14,TRBJ1-2,-,TRBV6-5,-,TGTGCCAGCAGAGTGGACGGCTTTAACTATGGCTACACCTTC,CASRVDGFNYGYTF
16,TRBJ2-5,-,TRBV13,TRBD2,TGTGCCAGCAACCCCCGGGTAGCGGGGGTTAAAGAGACCCAGTACTTC,CASNPRVAGVKETQYF
18,TRBJ1-5,-,TRBV24-1,-,TGTGCCACCAGTGTCGGCGGGGTGGGGGGCCCAAGCAATCAGCCCCAGCATTTT,CATSVGGVGGPSNQPQHF
15,TRBJ2-3,-,TRBV7-7,TRBD1,TGTGCCAGCAGCCCTGGTACAGGGGGTACAGATACGCAGTATTTT,CASSPGTGGTDTQYF
14,TRBJ2-3,-,TRBV6-2/TRBV6-3,-,TGTGCCACCCTTACGGGGCCTAGCACAGATACGCAGTATTTT,CATLTGPSTDTQYF
16,TRBJ1-2,few,TRBV6-5,-,TGTGCCAGCAGTTACTCCCCGACAGGCGGATCTTATGGCTACACCTTC,CASSYSPTGGSYGYTF